Below are 32 T cell receptor beta chains sequenced from a single sample in a study of T cells in localized non-small cell lung cancer (dated by TCRdb to the early 2020s). The library was obtained by the immunoSEQ multiplex PCR assay. Held by TCRdb, this immuneACCESS table contains in-frame sequences only and omits some clones. Under half of the omission traces to an unresolved V gene where checked; the cause of the rest is unknown. Recorded for this sample are more than 45,000 clones; roughly 86% of them occurred a single time. The ten largest clones add up to about 2.3% of the sample. The sequences come from PBMCs, collected before any cancer treatment. The receptors come from a man between 40 and 70 years old with stage II lung adenocarcinoma.

The chain couples TRBV9 to TRBJ2-2; D not certain. The CDR3 spans 15 residues. Germline lookup yields CDR1 SGDLS and CDR2 YYNGEE. The V and J ends lost 0 bases and 7 bases respectively, with 13 bases between them. CDR3 residues: CASSVDPDPSGELFF. DNA for the CDR3: TGTGCCAGCAGCGTAGATCCAGATCCGAGCGGGGAGCTGTTTTTT.

This chain joins TRBV6-1 and TRBJ1-2, with 8 bases lining up with TRBD1. CDR1 and CDR2 from the germline V gene are MNHNS and SASEGT. J lost 5 bases, V lost 8 bases, and 10 bases had no gene match. The CDR3 sequence is 14 residues long. The CDR3 loop reads CASGGTGGSYGYTF. The DNA for the CDR3 is TGTGCCAGCGGGGGGACAGGAGGAAGTTATGGCTACACCTTC.

The genes are TRBV7-8 and TRBJ1-2; D gene ambiguous. Trimming pared 0 bases from V and 7 bases from J, leaving 15 bases between. Germline lookup yields CDR1 SGHVS and CDR2 FQNEAQ. The CDR3 is 15 amino acids. CDR3: CASSLAGVAYAGYTF. Here the CDR3 DNA reads TGTGCCAGCAGCTTAGCGGGCGTTGCCTACGCTGGCTACACCTTC.

The CDR3 bases are TGCAGCGGACAGGGAGGATTGTTATTGGACACTGAAGCTTTCTTT. It codes for CSGQGGLLLDTEAFF. The rearrangement uses TRBV29-1 and TRBJ1-1, with 7 bases identical to TRBD1. Trimming at V came to 7 bases and at J to 3 bases, leaving 14 bases not matched to a gene. CDR1 is SQVTM, CDR2 ANQGSEA, per germline. This CDR3 contains 15 residues.

J is TRBJ2-5 and V is TRBV2; 10 nucleotides line up with TRBD1. V lost 5 bases to trimming and J lost 7 bases; unmatched junction nucleotides: 7. Germline CDR1 and CDR2: SNHLY and FYNNEI. The CDR3 covers 14 residues. The CDR3 loop is CASSLGQGFGTQYF. CDR3 sequence (DNA): TGTGCCAGCAGTTTGGGACAGGGGTTCGGGACCCAGTACTTC.

The chain carries TRBV9 and TRBJ2-1; 11 bases are shared with TRBD1. Looked up from germline, CDR1 is SGDLS and CDR2 is YYNGEE. The CDR3 spans 16 residues. The V and J ends lost 3 bases and 8 bases, in that order; junction bases with no gene match: 10. The CDR3, as DNA: TGTGCCAGCAGCGGTGCTCCCGGGACAGGGGGGGATGAGCAGTTCTTC. Encoded protein: CASSGAPGTGGDEQFF.

The chain recombines TRBV5-1 with TRBJ2-6; D may correspond to TRBD1 or TRBD2 (6 bases each). The CDR3 extends over 17 amino acids. CDR1 is SGHRS, CDR2 YFSETQ, per germline. With 2 bases removed from V and 0 bases from J, the gap between germline ends came to 12 bases. CDR3 coding DNA: TGCGCCAGCAGCTTAGGGGGGACCGGCTCTGGGGCCAACGTCCTGACTTTC. Translating gives CASSLGGTGSGANVLTF.

V gene TRBV28 combines with J gene TRBJ2-5; D may match TRBD1 or TRBD2 (5 bases each). V gave up 2 bases and J gave up 7 bases, with 14 bases separating them. The germline CDR1 and CDR2 sequences are MDHEN and SYDVKM. CDR3 length equals 14 residues. The chain's CDR3 is CASSLSGSGGTQYF. The CDR3 coding sequence is TGTGCCAGCAGTTTAAGTGGTTCTGGGGGGACCCAGTACTTC.

The chain joins TRBV7-2 to TRBJ2-5, with D tentatively TRBD2 (7 bases). This CDR3 region has 14 residues. Looked up from germline, CDR1 is SGHTA and CDR2 is FQGNSA. The V and J ends lost 4 bases and 5 bases respectively, with 14 bases between them. The CDR3 protein is CASSWGGGDETQYF. For the CDR3, the DNA is TGTGCCAGCAGCTGGGGAGGGGGGGATGAGACCCAGTACTTC.

The chain links TRBV7-6 to TRBJ1-1; perhaps TRBD1 as D (5 bases). The germline CDR1 and CDR2 sequences are SGHVS and FNYEAQ. The CDR3 runs 13 residues. Trimming took off 5 bases at V and 7 bases at J, with 14 bases between the two ends. The CDR3 region is CASSPSFQGEAFF. The CDR3 DNA sequence: TGTGCCAGCAGCCCCTCGTTCCAGGGTGAAGCTTTCTTT.

The chain has TRBV25-1 and TRBJ2-5; 9 positions match TRBD1. Germline CDR1 is MGHDK and CDR2 is SYGVNS. The CDR3 covers 15 residues. V lost 1 base and J lost 5; bases outside the gene matches: 5. CDR3: CASSEWTGAGETQYF. CDR3 coding DNA: TGTGCCAGCAGTGAATGGACAGGGGCGGGGGAGACCCAGTACTTC.

V usage is TRBV2 and J usage is TRBJ2-2; TRBD2 aligns across 10 bases. The germline V gene encodes CDR1 SNHLY and CDR2 FYNNEI. V lost 6 bases, J lost 6 bases, and 4 bases stayed unmatched. CDR3 length equals 14 residues. The CDR3 reads CASRSGTSAGELFF. The CDR3 region has the DNA TGTGCCAGCAGGTCCGGGACTAGCGCCGGGGAGCTGTTTTTT.

The J gene is TRBJ1-5, the V gene TRBV7-9; weak D call: TRBD1 (6 bases). V lost 5 bases to trimming and J lost 2 bases, with 10 bases between them. Germline loops: CDR1 SEHNR, CDR2 FQNEAQ (reference sequence). The CDR3 is 14 amino acids. CDR3 DNA sequence: TGTGCCAGCAGCCCCGAGGGGGGCAATCAGCCCCAGCATTTT. Translated: CASSPEGGNQPQHF.

The V call is TRBV7-6, the J call TRBJ1-1, with D perhaps TRBD1 (6 bases). Trimming removed 2 bases from V and 1 base from J, with 11 bases in between. The CDR3 runs 15 residues. Germline assignment: CDR1 SGHVS and CDR2 FNYEAQ. CDR3: CASSLFGQPNTEAFF. The CDR3 DNA is TGTGCCAGCAGCTTATTCGGACAGCCGAACACTGAAGCTTTCTTT. The full variable domain, completed using reference TRBV7-6 and TRBJ1-1, is GAGVSQSPRYKVTKRGQDVALRCDPISGHVSLYWYRQALGQGPEFLTYFNYEAQQDKSGLPNDRFSAERPEGSISTLTIQRTEQRDSAMYRCASSLFGQPNTEAFFGQGTRLTVV.

The chain employs TRBV2 and TRBJ1-2; 9 bases fit TRBD1. Germline V gene sequence: CDR1 SNHLY, CDR2 FYNNEI. This CDR3 contains 16 residues. V dropped 4 bases and J dropped 4; count of bases not matched to a gene: 10. The CDR3 region has the DNA TGTGCCAGCAGTGGGACAGGGGCCGGATCGGTCTATGGCTACACCTTC. The encoded protein is CASSGTGAGSVYGYTF.

This rearrangement joins TRBV11-3 to TRBJ2-7, with 7 bases matching TRBD2. V trimming: 3 bases; J trimming: 0 bases; junction bases outside the gene matches: 2. The V gene's germline CDR1 is SGHNT and CDR2 YENEEA. CDR3 size: 14 residues. The CDR3 bases are TGTGCCAGCAGCTTTGGGGGGGGCTCCTACGAGCAGTACGTC. This translates into CASSFGGGSYEQYV.

This clone has only one observation. The chain couples TRBV5-1 to TRBJ2-2, with 8 bases that match TRBD1. Per the germline V gene, CDR1 is SGHRS and CDR2 is YFSETQ. The V gene end was trimmed by 3 bases and the J gene end by 5 bases; junction bases not matched to a gene: 0. This CDR3 is 13 amino acids long. The CDR3 spells CASSWTGTGELFF. Written as DNA, the CDR3 is TGCGCCAGCAGCTGGACAGGGACCGGGGAGCTGTTTTTT.

The chain uses TRBV18 and TRBJ2-2; no firm D call. V lost 1 base to trimming and J lost 7 bases, with 13 bases between them. Germline lookup yields CDR1 KGHSH and CDR2 LQKENI. This CDR3 comprises 15 residues. The CDR3 DNA reads as TGTGCCAGCTCACCACAATTACCGTCCGGCGGGGAGCTGTTTTTT. Amino acids: CASSPQLPSGGELFF.

The chain joins TRBV19 to TRBJ2-2; possibly TRBD2 for D (6 bases). This CDR3 is built from 14 residues. Germline V lookup: CDR1 LNHDA, CDR2 SQIVND (reference sequence). The V end was cut by 8 bases, the J end by 4 bases, with 14 bases between. The CDR3 spells CASYDGGATGELFF. The CDR3 nucleotides read TGTGCCAGTTACGACGGGGGAGCCACCGGGGAGCTGTTTTTT.

CDR3 sequence reads: CASSELAGGADTQYF. For the CDR3, the DNA is TGTGCCAGCAGTGAACTGGCGGGGGGCGCAGATACGCAGTATTTT. V and J are TRBV2 and TRBJ2-3; 8 bases align to TRBD2. Trimming at V came to 2 bases and at J to 4 bases, leaving 5 bases not matched to a gene. This CDR3 has 15 amino acids. Germline V gene sequence: CDR1 SNHLY, CDR2 FYNNEI. The whole variable domain, filled in from reference TRBV2 and TRBJ2-3, reads EPEVTQTPSHQVTQMGQEVILRCVPISNHLYFYWYRQILGQKVEFLVSFYNNEISEKSEIFDDQFSVERPDGSNFTLKIRSTKLEDSAMYFCASSELAGGADTQYFGPGTRLTVL.

The V gene is TRBV29-1, the J gene TRBJ1-4; tentative D call: TRBD1 (5 bases). Germline CDR1 SQVTM, CDR2 ANQGSEA. The CDR3 is 13 amino acids. Trimming left V 4 bases short and J 8 bases short, with 14 bases between. In DNA form, the CDR3 reads TGCAGCGTTGGATTCCAGGGCGGCGAAAAACTGTTTTTT. Protein product: CSVGFQGGEKLFF.

The chain links TRBV6-5 to TRBJ1-1; maybe TRBD1 (6 bases). The germline V gene encodes CDR1 MNHEY and CDR2 SVGAGI. Trimming took 7 bases from V and 2 from J, leaving 14 bases between them. This CDR3 contains 14 residues. CDR3 residues: CASNGGRRNTEAFF. CDR3 in DNA: TGTGCCAGCAACGGGGGGCGGAGAAACACTGAAGCTTTCTTT.

The chain joins TRBV4-2 to TRBJ1-2; D not certain. Trimming removed 0 bases at V and 7 bases at J, with 15 bases between. Per germline, CDR1 LGHNA and CDR2 YNFKEQ. The CDR3 length is 15 residues. Here the CDR3 reads CASSQDPGSDFGYTF. The DNA of the CDR3 is TGTGCCAGCAGCCAAGACCCCGGCAGCGATTTTGGCTACACCTTC.

The rearrangement links TRBV9 to TRBJ1-4, with D possibly TRBD1 on 6 matching bases. CDR1 is SGDLS and CDR2 is YYNGEE in the germline V gene. The CDR3 has 15 residues. V was trimmed by 4 bases and J by 2 bases, leaving 12 bases between them. The CDR3 nucleotides are TGTGCCAGCAGCCCCCAGGGGACGACTAATGAAAAACTGTTTTTT. It specifies CASSPQGTTNEKLFF.

The J gene is TRBJ1-5, the V gene TRBV2, with TRBD1 identical over 8 bases. V dropped 8 bases and J dropped 6; count of bases not matched to a gene: 6. This CDR3 comprises 13 residues. Germline V lookup: CDR1 SNHLY, CDR2 FYNNEI. CDR3 nucleotides: TGTGCCAGCGCAGGGGGCGTGGTTCAGCCCCAGCATTTT. Translating it yields CASAGGVVQPQHF.

The chain carries TRBV9 and TRBJ2-2; TRBD2 aligns across 12 bases. Germline V gives CDR1 SGDLS, CDR2 YYNGEE. Trimming removed 2 bases from V and 2 bases from J; junction bases left unmatched: 7. This CDR3 comprises 18 residues. In nucleotides, the CDR3 is TGTGCCAGCAGCGTCGGACTAGCGGGGAACCTCAACACCGGGGAGCTGTTTTTT. Residues: CASSVGLAGNLNTGELFF.

The rearrangement joins TRBV5-6 to TRBJ2-3, with TRBD2 as a possible D gene (6 bases). The ends were cut back, 4 bases at V and 5 bases at J, with 11 bases in the middle. The CDR3 contains 13 residues. Germline lookup yields CDR1 SGHDT and CDR2 YYEEEE. CDR3: CASSRRLVDTQYF. In DNA, the CDR3 is TGTGCCAGCAGCCGACGACTAGTAGATACGCAGTATTTT.

The chain joins TRBV5-1 to TRBJ2-1; 8 bases are shared with TRBD2. The CDR3 is 14 residues long. Trimming at V came to 9 bases and at J to 0 bases, leaving 5 bases not matched to a gene. Looked up from germline, CDR1 is SGHRS and CDR2 is YFSETQ. CDR3 sequence (DNA): TGCGCCACATCGGCGGGGGGCTCCTACAATGAGCAGTTCTTC. This translates into CATSAGGSYNEQFF.

The V gene is TRBV7-8, the J gene TRBJ1-6, with D perhaps TRBD1 (6 bases). V lost 5 bases to trimming and J lost 9 bases, with 20 bases between them. Germline CDR1 is SGHVS and CDR2 is FQNEAQ. The CDR3 consists of 16 residues. The CDR3 DNA sequence: TGTGCCAGCAGCCCATGGGGGCAGGGGAAATCTTCACCCCTCCACTTT. Translated, it gives CASSPWGQGKSSPLHF.

This rearrangement joins TRBV11-2 to TRBJ2-3; perhaps TRBD1 as D (6 bases). Germline CDR1 SGHAT, CDR2 FQNNGV. The CDR3 consists of 15 residues. V gave up 4 bases and J gave up 1 base, with 12 bases separating them. Here the CDR3 DNA reads TGTGCCAGCAGCTCAGGGGACACTGGCACAGATACGCAGTATTTT. Translating it yields CASSSGDTGTDTQYF.

V usage is TRBV6-5 and J usage is TRBJ2-7; D unclear. The V gene lost 5 bases and the J gene lost 3 bases, with 2 bases spanning the gap. Germline V gives CDR1 MNHEY, CDR2 SVGAGI. This CDR3 is 10 amino acids long. The CDR3, as DNA: TGTGCCAGCAGTGACTACGAGCAGTACGTC. Translated: CASSDYEQYV.

The chain combines TRBV29-1 with TRBJ2-2; 7 bases map to TRBD2. After removal of 5 bases from V and 7 bases from J, the junction contained 10 bases not matched to a gene. The CDR3 spans 14 residues. CDR1 is SQVTM and CDR2 is ANQGSEA in the germline V gene. The CDR3 sequence: CSVKLRGYDGELFF. CDR3 nucleotide sequence: TGCAGCGTTAAGTTGCGGGGGTACGACGGGGAGCTGTTTTTT.